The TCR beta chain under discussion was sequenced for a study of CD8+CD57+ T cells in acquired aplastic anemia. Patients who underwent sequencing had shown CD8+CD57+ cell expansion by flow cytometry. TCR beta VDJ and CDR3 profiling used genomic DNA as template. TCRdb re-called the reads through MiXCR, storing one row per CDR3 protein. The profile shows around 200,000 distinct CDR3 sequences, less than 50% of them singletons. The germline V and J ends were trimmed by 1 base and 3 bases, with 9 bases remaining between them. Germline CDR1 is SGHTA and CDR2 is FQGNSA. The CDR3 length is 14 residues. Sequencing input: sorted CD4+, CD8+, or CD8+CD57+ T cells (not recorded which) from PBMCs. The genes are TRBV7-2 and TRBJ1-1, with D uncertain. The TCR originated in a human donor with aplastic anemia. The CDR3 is CASSLGGSDTEAFF. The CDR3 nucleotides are TGTGCCAGCAGCTTAGGAGGGTCGGACACTGAAGCTTTCTTT.